One T cell receptor beta chain is described in this entry. Its specificity is unknown. Time point defined: patch test 2, 6 weeks after DPC sensitization. Regarding treatment: therapeutic diphenylcyclopropenone sensitization with weekly scalp DPC. Study processing details: Samples had a median of around 92,000 TCRs, ranging roughly 20,000 to 690,600. TCRdb reanalysed the RACE reads using MiXCR and keeps one entry per CDR3 protein. These V and J calls derive from TCRdb rather than the authors' analysis. Of some 150,000 distinct CDR3 sequences listed, 10% to 15% were seen once; the top ten hold around 1.4%. Trimming took off 2 bases at V and 9 bases at J, with 17 bases between the two ends. The CDR3 contains 14 residues. Looked up from germline, CDR1 is SQVTM and CDR2 is ANQGSEA. This record belongs to a study of human T cells and chemical hapten exposure. As for the study in general: Per-sample TCR yields varied mainly from small pooled library volume differences.

Broader study findings: Donors had alopecia, so their immune response may differ from healthy people's. TCRs at high frequency, those above 1 in 1000, did not change with DPC sensitization.

The starting material was whole blood, obtained in connection with sensitization to the hapten diphenylcyclopropenone (DPC). The chain employs TRBV29-1 and TRBJ2-1; no clear D. The TCR sequence derives from a woman aged 45 to 65 with alopecia areata. Some clones in this sample may be carry-over from other donors' samples. CDR3 in amino acids: CSVELGGRVSEQFF. The CDR3 DNA follows: TGCAGCGTTGAATTAGGTGGACGGGTGAGTGAGCAGTTCTTC.